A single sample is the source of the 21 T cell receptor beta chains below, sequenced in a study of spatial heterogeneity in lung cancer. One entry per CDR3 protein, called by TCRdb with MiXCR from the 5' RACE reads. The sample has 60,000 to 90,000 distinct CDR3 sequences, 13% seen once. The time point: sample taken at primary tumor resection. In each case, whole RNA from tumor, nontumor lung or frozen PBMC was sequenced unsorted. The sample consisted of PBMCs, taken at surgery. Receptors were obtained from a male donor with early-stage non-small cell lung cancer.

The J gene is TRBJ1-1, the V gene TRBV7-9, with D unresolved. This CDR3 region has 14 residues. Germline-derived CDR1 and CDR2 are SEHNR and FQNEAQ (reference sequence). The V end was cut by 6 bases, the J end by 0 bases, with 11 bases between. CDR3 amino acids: CASRSLEMNTEAFF. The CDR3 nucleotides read TGTGCCAGCAGATCGCTTGAGATGAACACTGAAGCTTTCTTT.

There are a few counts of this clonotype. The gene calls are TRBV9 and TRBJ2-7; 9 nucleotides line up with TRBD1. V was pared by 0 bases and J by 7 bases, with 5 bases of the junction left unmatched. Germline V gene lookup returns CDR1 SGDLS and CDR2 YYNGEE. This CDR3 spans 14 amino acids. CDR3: CASSVGTGVEEQYF. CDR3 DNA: TGTGCCAGCAGCGTAGGGACAGGGGTCGAAGAGCAGTACTTC.

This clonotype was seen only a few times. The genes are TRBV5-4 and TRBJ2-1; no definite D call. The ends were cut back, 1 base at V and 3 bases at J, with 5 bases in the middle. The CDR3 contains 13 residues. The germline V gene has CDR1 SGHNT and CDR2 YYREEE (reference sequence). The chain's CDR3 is CASSLPNYNEQFF. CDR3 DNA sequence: TGTGCCAGCAGCTTGCCAAACTACAATGAGCAGTTCTTC.

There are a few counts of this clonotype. CDR3: CASSDLGGPAKNIQYF. The CDR3 coding sequence is TGCGCCAGCAGTGATTTGGGGGGGCCGGCCAAAAACATTCAGTACTTC. The rearrangement uses TRBV10-2 and TRBJ2-4; a weak D match, TRBD2 (7 bases). The CDR3 runs 16 residues. Deletions cut 3 bases from V and 1 base from J, with 13 bases between. CDR1 is WSHSY, CDR2 SAAADI, per germline.

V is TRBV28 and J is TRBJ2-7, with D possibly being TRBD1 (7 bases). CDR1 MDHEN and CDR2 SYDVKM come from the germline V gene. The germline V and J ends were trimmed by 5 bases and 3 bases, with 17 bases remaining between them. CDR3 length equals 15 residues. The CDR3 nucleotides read TGTGCCAGCAGTCGTCCCACAGGGGACTTCTACGAGCAGTACTTC. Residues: CASSRPTGDFYEQYF. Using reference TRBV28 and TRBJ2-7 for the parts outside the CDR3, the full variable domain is DVKVTQSSRYLVKRTGEKVFLECVQDMDHENMFWYRQDPGLGLRLIYFSYDVKMKEKGDIPEGYSVSREKKERFSLILESASTNQTSMYLCASSRPTGDFYEQYFGPGTRLTVT.

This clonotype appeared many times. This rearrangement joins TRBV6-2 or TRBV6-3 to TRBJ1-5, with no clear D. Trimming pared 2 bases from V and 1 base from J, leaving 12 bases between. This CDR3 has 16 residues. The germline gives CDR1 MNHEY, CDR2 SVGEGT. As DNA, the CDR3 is TGTGCCAGCAGTTACCTCATTCCGACAAGCAATCAGCCCCAGCATTTT. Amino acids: CASSYLIPTSNQPQHF.

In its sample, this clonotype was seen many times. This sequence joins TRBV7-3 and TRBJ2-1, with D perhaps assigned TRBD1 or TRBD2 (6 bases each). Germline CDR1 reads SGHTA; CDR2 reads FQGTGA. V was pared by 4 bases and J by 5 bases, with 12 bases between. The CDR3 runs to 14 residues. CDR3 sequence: CASSWRGSDNEQFF. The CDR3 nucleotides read TGTGCCAGCAGCTGGAGGGGGTCGGACAATGAGCAGTTCTTC.

The CDR3 coding sequence is TGCAGTGCTAGGGGGGTACAGGGGAATGAAAAACTGTTTTTT. This codes for CSARGVQGNEKLFF. J is TRBJ1-4 and V is TRBV20-1; 7 nucleotides match TRBD1. Germline-derived CDR1 and CDR2 are DFQATT and SNEGSKA (reference sequence). This CDR3 contains 14 residues. With V trimmed by 3 bases and J by 5 bases, 6 bases remained unmatched.

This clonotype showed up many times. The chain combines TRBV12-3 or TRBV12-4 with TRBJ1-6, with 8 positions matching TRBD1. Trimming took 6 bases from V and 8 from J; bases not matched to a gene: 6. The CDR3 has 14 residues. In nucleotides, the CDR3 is TGTGCCAGCAGCCAACAGGGGGAATATTCACCCCTCCACTTT. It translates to CASSQQGEYSPLHF.

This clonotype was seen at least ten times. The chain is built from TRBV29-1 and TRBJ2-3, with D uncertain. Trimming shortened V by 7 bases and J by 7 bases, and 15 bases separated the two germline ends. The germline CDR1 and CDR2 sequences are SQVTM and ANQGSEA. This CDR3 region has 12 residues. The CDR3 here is CSARMRPNTQYF. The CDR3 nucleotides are TGCAGCGCCAGGATGCGACCGAATACGCAGTATTTT.

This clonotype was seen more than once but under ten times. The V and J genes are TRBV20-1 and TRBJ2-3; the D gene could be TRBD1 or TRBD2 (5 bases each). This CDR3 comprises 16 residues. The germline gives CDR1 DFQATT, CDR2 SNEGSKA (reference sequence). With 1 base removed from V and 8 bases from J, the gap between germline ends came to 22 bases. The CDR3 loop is CSARVSLRDRRATQYF. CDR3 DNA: TGCAGTGCTAGAGTCTCTTTGAGGGACCGGCGGGCTACGCAGTATTTT.

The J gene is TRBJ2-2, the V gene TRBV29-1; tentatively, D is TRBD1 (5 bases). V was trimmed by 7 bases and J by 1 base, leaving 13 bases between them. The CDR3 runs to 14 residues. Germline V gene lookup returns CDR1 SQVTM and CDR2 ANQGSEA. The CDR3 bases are TGCAGCGCAGTAGGGGTCCGGAACACCGGGGAGCTGTTTTTT. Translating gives CSAVGVRNTGELFF.

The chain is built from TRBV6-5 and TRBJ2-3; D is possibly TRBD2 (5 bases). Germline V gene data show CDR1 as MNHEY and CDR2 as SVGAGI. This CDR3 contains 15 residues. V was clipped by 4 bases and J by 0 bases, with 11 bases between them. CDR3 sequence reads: CASSLLSGSTDTQYF. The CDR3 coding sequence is TGTGCCAGCAGTTTACTGTCGGGGAGCACAGATACGCAGTATTTT.

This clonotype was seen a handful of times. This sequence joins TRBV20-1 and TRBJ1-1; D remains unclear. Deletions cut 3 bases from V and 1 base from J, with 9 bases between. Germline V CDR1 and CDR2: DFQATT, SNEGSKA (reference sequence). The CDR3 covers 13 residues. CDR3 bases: TGCAGTGCTAGTGTAGTTGGGAACACTGAAGCTTTCTTT. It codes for CSASVVGNTEAFF.

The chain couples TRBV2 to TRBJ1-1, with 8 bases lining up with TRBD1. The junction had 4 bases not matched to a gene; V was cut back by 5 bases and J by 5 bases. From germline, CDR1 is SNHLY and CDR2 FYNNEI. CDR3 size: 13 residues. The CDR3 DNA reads TGTGCCAGCAGTCTGGACAGGGAAACTGAAGCTTTCTTT. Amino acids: CASSLDRETEAFF.

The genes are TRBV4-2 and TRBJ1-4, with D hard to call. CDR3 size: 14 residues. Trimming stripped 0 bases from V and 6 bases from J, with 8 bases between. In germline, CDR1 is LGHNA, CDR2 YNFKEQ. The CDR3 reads CASSQEVADEKLFF. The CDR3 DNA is TGTGCCAGCAGCCAAGAGGTGGCAGATGAAAAACTGTTTTTT.

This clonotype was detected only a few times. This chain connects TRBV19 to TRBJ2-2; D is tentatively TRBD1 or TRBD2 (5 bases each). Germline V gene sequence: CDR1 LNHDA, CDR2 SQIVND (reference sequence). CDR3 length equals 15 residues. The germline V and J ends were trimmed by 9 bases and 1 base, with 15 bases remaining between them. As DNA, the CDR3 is TGTGCCAGCAGCCGGGACGGACTGAACACCGGGGAGCTGTTTTTT. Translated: CASSRDGLNTGELFF.

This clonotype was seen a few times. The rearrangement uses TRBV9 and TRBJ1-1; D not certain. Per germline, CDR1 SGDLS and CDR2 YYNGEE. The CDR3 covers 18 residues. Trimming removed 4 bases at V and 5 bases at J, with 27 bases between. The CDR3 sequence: CASSPTPGFGLTGTEAFF. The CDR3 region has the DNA TGTGCCAGCAGCCCAACCCCAGGCTTCGGGCTGACCGGGACTGAAGCTTTCTTT.

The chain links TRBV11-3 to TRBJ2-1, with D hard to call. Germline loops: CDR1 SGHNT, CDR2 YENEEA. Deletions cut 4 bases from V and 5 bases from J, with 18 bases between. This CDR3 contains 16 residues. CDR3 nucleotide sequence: TGTGCCAGCAGCTCGTTCACAATCCGGGCCCACAATGAGCAGTTCTTC. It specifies CASSSFTIRAHNEQFF.

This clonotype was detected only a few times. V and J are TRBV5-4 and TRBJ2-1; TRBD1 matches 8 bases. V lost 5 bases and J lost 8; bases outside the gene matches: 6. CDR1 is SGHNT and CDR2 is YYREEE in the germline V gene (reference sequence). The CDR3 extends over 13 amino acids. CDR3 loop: CASSVGQGYEQFF. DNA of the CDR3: TGTGCCAGCAGTGTCGGACAGGGCTATGAGCAGTTCTTC.

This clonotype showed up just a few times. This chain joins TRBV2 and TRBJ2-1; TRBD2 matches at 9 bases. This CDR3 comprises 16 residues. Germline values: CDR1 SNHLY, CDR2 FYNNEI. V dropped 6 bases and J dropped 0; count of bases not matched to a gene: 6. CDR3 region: CASRELAGGSYNEQFF. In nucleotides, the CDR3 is TGTGCCAGCAGGGAACTAGCGGGTGGCTCCTACAATGAGCAGTTCTTC.